By its share, the clone carrying this TCR beta chain is medium-sized. Its antigen is still unknown. These data belong to a study of spatial heterogeneity in lung cancer. Study-level results: Expanded alpha and beta TCR counts within tumors tracked tumor mutation counts.

CDR1 is SGDLS and CDR2 is YYNGEE in the germline V gene. The CDR3 contains 14 residues. The junction had 7 bases not matched to a gene; V was cut back by 4 bases and J by 3 bases. Noted time point: sample taken at primary tumor resection. Whole RNA from tumor, nontumor lung or frozen PBMC was sequenced unsorted. TCRdb recomputed calls from the 5' RACE reads with MiXCR, one row per CDR3 protein. This table holds over 1,000 distinct CDR3 sequences, more than 15% found once. The source material was lung tumor tissue, sampled at surgery. The origin of this receptor is a male donor with early-stage non-small cell lung cancer. The rearrangement uses TRBV9 and TRBJ2-7, with 7 nucleotides matching TRBD1. The CDR3 sequence is CASSLFGTDYEQYF. CDR3 nucleotides: TGTGCCAGCAGCCTATTTGGGACAGACTACGAGCAGTACTTC.